The 15 T cell receptor beta chains below come from one sample, sequenced in a study of identical twins (dated by TCRdb to about 2016). Receptor libraries were prepared by 5' RACE. This sample was sequenced with an Illumina HiSeq 2000. The public reads were reprocessed in TCRdb via fastp at Q25 and MiXCR, keeping in-frame beta chains. Here each entry gathers all rows of one CDR3 protein and keeps the most common genes and DNA. The sample data list more than 400,000 distinct CDR3 sequences, and 13% to 15% of these were observed just once. Together, the top ten hold roughly 0.43% of the sample. The data were also submitted as part of a second study, on yellow fever vaccine responses in identical twins.

Sequenced material: CD4+ T cells sorted from blood. The receptors shown here come from a woman aged 18-35 years in good health.

The rearrangement links TRBV7-8 to TRBJ2-7; D unclear. The CDR3 covers 12 residues. V lost 7 bases to trimming and J lost 3 bases, with 10 bases between them. Germline V lookup: CDR1 SGHVS, CDR2 FQNEAQ. CDR3 bases: TGTGCCAGCAAGGACCACCTCTACGAGCAGTACTTC. Protein product: CASKDHLYEQYF.

This clonotype was picked up a small number of times. The chain has TRBV24-1 and TRBJ2-2; D is ambiguous. The CDR3 loop spans 16 amino acids. V was shortened by 3 bases and J by 2 bases, with 12 bases between the two germline ends. Germline CDR1 and CDR2: KGHDR and SFDVKD. CDR3 protein: CATSDLDSINTGELFF. The CDR3 DNA follows: TGTGCCACCAGTGATCTTGACTCCATTAACACCGGGGAGCTGTTTTTT.

In this sample, this clonotype turned up many times. This chain joins TRBV5-1 and TRBJ2-7, with 8 nucleotides matching TRBD2. CDR3 length: 14 amino acids. Germline V gives CDR1 SGHRS, CDR2 YFSETQ. The V segment lost 1 base and the J segment 3 bases; nucleotides outside the gene matches: 3. The CDR3 region has the DNA TGCGCCAGCAGCTTGACAACTAGCGGCTACGAGCAGTACTTC. Amino acids: CASSLTTSGYEQYF. The full variable domain, in which reference TRBV5-1 and TRBJ2-7 provide the parts outside the CDR3, is KAGVTQTPRYLIKTRGQQVTLSCSPISGHRSVSWYQQTPGQGLQFLFEYFSETQRNKGNFPGRFSGRQFSNSRSEMNVSTLELGDSALYLCASSLTTSGYEQYFGPGTRLTVT.

The rearrangement uses TRBV6-2 or TRBV6-3 and TRBJ2-1, with no clear D. CDR1 is MNHEY and CDR2 is SVGEGT in the germline V gene. Trimming removed 5 bases from V and 8 bases from J, with 22 bases in between. This CDR3 spans 16 amino acids. CDR3 nucleotide sequence: TGTGCCAGCAGTCGCCAGTTGGCGGCCCTTAGGCATGAGCAGTTCTTC. Its protein is CASSRQLAALRHEQFF.

The chain combines TRBV15 with TRBJ2-1, with TRBD2 matching 11 bases. The V segment lost 1 base and the J segment 0 bases; nucleotides outside the gene matches: 2. From germline, CDR1 is LNHNV and CDR2 YYDKDF (reference sequence). The CDR3 has 17 residues. The CDR3 spells CATSRGGLAGSYNEQFF. The CDR3 DNA follows: TGTGCCACCAGCAGAGGTGGACTAGCGGGCTCCTACAATGAGCAGTTCTTC.

The genes are TRBV10-1 and TRBJ2-4, with 7 bases matching TRBD1. Losses at the gene ends were 0 bases for V and 7 bases for J; bases not matched to a gene: 3. This CDR3 spans 14 amino acids. The germline gives CDR1 WNHNN, CDR2 SYGVQD (reference sequence). DNA for the CDR3: TGCGCCAGCAGTGAGTCGACAGGGCCTAACATTCAGTACTTC. This translates into CASSESTGPNIQYF.

This clonotype was detected a few times. This sequence joins TRBV20-1 and TRBJ1-2; D gene uncertain. This CDR3 contains 13 residues. CDR1 and CDR2 from the germline V gene are DFQATT and SNEGSKA (reference sequence). The V gene lost 5 bases and the J gene lost 2 bases, with 12 bases spanning the gap. CDR3 region: CSALVAINYGYTF. The CDR3 region has the DNA TGCAGTGCTCTCGTTGCGATCAACTATGGCTACACCTTC.

The table lists this clonotype with a few counts. The rearrangement joins TRBV4-1 to TRBJ2-1; 8 bases map to TRBD2. With V trimmed by 6 bases and J by 1 base, 11 bases remained unmatched. Looked up from germline, CDR1 is MGHRA and CDR2 is YSYEKL. The CDR3 extends over 17 amino acids. The CDR3 protein is CASRSGRGALSYNEQFF. CDR3 nucleotide sequence: TGCGCCAGCAGAAGCGGGAGAGGGGCCCTTTCCTACAATGAGCAGTTCTTC.

Here the CDR3 DNA reads TGTGCCAGCAGTTTTTTTTCGGGGGGCTATGGCTACACCTTC. This codes for CASSFFSGGYGYTF. The V gene is TRBV12-3 or TRBV12-4, the J gene TRBJ1-2; the D gene is possibly TRBD1 (5 bases). The CDR3 is made up of 14 amino acids. V lost 3 bases and J 4 bases, leaving 12 bases between the germline ends.

Ten or more counts support this clonotype. V is TRBV4-1 and J is TRBJ1-3, with no clear D. CDR1 and CDR2 (germline): MGHRA, YSYEKL. The CDR3 is 16 residues long. Trimming pared 0 bases from V and 0 bases from J, leaving 9 bases between. For the CDR3, the DNA is TGCGCCAGCAGCCAAGATAGGTTTTTCTCTGGAAACACCATATATTTT. Translating gives CASSQDRFFSGNTIYF.

The chain has TRBV29-1 and TRBJ2-2, with D maybe TRBD1 (6 bases). V dropped 4 bases and J dropped 7 bases, with 13 bases sitting between them. The CDR3 is 13 residues long. In germline, CDR1 is SQVTM, CDR2 ANQGSEA. CDR3 sequence reads: CSVVGARHGELFF. The CDR3 nucleotides read TGCAGCGTTGTGGGGGCGCGGCACGGGGAGCTGTTTTTT.

This clonotype was found a few times. The rearrangement uses TRBV3-1 and TRBJ2-1, with 9 bases lining up with TRBD2. The germline V gene has CDR1 LGHDT and CDR2 YNNKEL (reference sequence). J lost 13 bases, V lost 4 bases, and 5 bases had no gene match. The length of the CDR3 is 12 residues. CDR3 coding DNA: TGTGCCAGCAGCCTACGTAGCGGGAGACAGTTCTTC. Encoded protein: CASSLRSGRQFF.

This clonotype was counted only a few times. The chain employs TRBV6-5 and TRBJ2-1; maybe TRBD2 (5 bases). The length of the CDR3 is 14 residues. Germline CDR1 is MNHEY and CDR2 is SVGAGI. V was shortened by 2 bases and J by 4 bases, with 9 bases between the two germline ends. For the CDR3, the DNA is TGTGCCAGCAGTTACACCGGGATTTACAATGAGCAGTTCTTC. Protein sequence: CASSYTGIYNEQFF.

The chain carries TRBV28 and TRBJ2-7; TRBD2 matches at 9 bases. Germline trimming cut 6 bases from V and 5 bases from J; bases unmatched to any gene: 8. Germline loops: CDR1 MDHEN, CDR2 SYDVKM. This CDR3 comprises 14 residues. The CDR3 loop is CASSNAGGQNEQYF. The CDR3 DNA reads as TGTGCCAGCAGCAACGCGGGAGGGCAGAACGAGCAGTACTTC.

The rearrangement uses TRBV6-1 and TRBJ1-2, with 9 bases matching TRBD1. The CDR3 is 15 amino acids. V gave up 6 bases and J gave up 4 bases; unmatched junction bases: 9. CDR1 is MNHNS, CDR2 SASEGT, per germline. As DNA, the CDR3 is TGTGCCAGCAGCACAGGGGGCCTATATGCCTATGGCTACACCTTC. It codes for CASSTGGLYAYGYTF.